Below, one TCR beta chain is given with its context. Its antigen is not known. This record comes from a study of cytomegalovirus exposure and HLA in healthy donors. Overall study context: The roughly 700 first-cohort repertoires shared a platform with the roughly 110 validation repertoires, as reported in a later analysis.

General study results and limits: There were 164 TCR beta chains listed as cytomegalovirus-associated.

Germline CDR1 and CDR2: LNHDA and SQIVND (reference sequence). The V and J ends lost 4 bases and 15 bases respectively, with 16 bases between them. The CDR3 extends over 13 amino acids. Separate from the approximately 670-subject first cohort, the roughly 120-subject validation cohort was the one that the donors belonged to. The table came from immunoSEQ multiplex PCR; TCRdb's copy has only in-frame clones and leaves some out. The profile shows 170,000 or so clones, around 81% of them singletons. Input material: PBMCs. This rearrangement joins TRBV19 to TRBJ1-6; D not certain. The clonotype was recovered from a woman aged 18-29 years in good health and CMV-seropositive. The CDR3: CASSTSQQSILHF. CDR3 DNA: TGTGCCAGTAGTACTTCACAGCAATCAATCCTCCACTTT. Together with reference TRBV19 and TRBJ1-6, the CDR3 gives the full variable domain: DGGITQSPKYLFRKEGQNVTLSCEQNLNHDAMYWYRQDPGQGLRLIYYSQIVNDFQKGDIAEGYSVSREKKESFPLTVTSAQKNPTAFYLCASSTSQQSILHFGNGTRLTVT.